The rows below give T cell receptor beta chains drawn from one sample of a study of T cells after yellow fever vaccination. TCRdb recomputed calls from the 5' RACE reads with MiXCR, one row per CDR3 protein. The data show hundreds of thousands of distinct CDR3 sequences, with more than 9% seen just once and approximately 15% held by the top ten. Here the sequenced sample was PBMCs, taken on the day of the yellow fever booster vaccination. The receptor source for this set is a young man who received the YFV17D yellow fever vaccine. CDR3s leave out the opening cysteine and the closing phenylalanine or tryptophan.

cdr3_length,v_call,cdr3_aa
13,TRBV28,ASSPLYRGDQPQH
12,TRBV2,ASSAGTRNQPQH
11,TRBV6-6,ASSRRGAYEQY
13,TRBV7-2,ASSPAPVSGNEQF
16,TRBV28,ASTRVFGATLAKNIQY
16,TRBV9,ASSVDTGGLTITDTQY
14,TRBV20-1,SARAGRVLRQETQY
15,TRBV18,ASSPPQTGGPHNEQF
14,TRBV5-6,ASSFFWREEDTEAF
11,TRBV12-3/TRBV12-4,ASSSGRHYGYT
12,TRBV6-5,ASSWGSTQETQY
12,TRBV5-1,ASSLGRANEKLF
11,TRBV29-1,SVSGQGNQPQH
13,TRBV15,ATSHGGTGGSGYT
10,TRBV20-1,SASDRGNGYT
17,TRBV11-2,ASSLGLAGVPGPDNEQF
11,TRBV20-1,SARVHGSGGYT
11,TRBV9,ASSLGDRAGAF
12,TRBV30,AWTSGAGEETQY
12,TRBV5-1,ASSLVSSGETQY
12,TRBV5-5,ASSLRRGGDTQY
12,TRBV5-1,ASSLEGGNQPQY
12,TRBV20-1,SARRVRVYNEQF
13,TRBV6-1,ASRSRQGDTGELF
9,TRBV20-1,SAVGGNEQY
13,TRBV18,ASSSELAQMGEQY
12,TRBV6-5,ASSTRAAKMAQH
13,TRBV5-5,ASGTGIGITGELF
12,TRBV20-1,SADQRDRVDTQY
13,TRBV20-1,SATSLTTSGGTQY
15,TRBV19,ASSIVAPGLAGNEQF
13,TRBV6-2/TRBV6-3,ASSQATALAAEAF
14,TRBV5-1,ASAGASNPIQETQY
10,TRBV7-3,ASSLAGNGQF
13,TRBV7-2,ASSLAQSAANIQY
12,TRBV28,ASSPPGTVNGYT
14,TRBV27,ASSLGPGTSGGGQY
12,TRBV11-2,ASSLAGADTEAF
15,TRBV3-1,ASRSGTSGLRSGELF
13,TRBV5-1,ASSSGGQYTDTQY
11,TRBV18,ASSRDRYDTQY
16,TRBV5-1,ASSPFGGRPSSTDTQY
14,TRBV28,ASSFKTSGRTDTQY
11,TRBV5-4,ASSFQGVETQY
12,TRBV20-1,SAPMGGPWNEQY
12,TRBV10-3,AISDSGSYNEQF
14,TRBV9,ASSPRTSGPYNEQF
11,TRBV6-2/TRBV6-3,ATAGGELYEQY
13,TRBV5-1,ASSLLAGGIGTQY
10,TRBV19,ASSAIYNEQF
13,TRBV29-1,SVVRLAGGGDTQY
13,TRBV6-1,ASRKSGTGNTEAF
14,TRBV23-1,ASSLRGGQRYNEQF
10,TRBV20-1,SALEGQGEQF
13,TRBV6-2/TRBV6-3,ASRALEGTNNEQF
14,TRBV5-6,ASSARQTLAKNIQY
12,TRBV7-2,ASSLEGGVGEQF
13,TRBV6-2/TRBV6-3,ASRGSGRRTDTQY
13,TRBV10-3,ANRDGNSGANVLT
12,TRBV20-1,SARSASIQETQY